This TCR beta chain was documented in a study of vaccination effects on CD4 cells after COVID-19. Looking at the study overall: Participants were vaccinated with two doses of either the BNT162b2 or mRNA-1273 vaccine.

Isolating CD4+ T cells followed ten to eleven days of culture. Cultures got half-medium changes with IL-2 on days 3 and 7. About this clone itself: The antigen remains unidentified.

CDR1 LGHDT and CDR2 YNNKEL come from the germline V gene (reference sequence). Deletions cut 3 bases from V and 4 bases from J, with 4 bases between. The CDR3 has 11 amino acids. Assay used: immunoSEQ multiplex PCR; TCRdb lists only in-frame clones, some missing. The table has 45,000 to 50,000 clones, more than 65% seen once; the top ten hold 4.5% to 7%. Regarding the study as a whole: By a late point after vaccination, infection- and vaccine-induced clones had shrunk markedly through clonal contraction.

This specimen consisted of CD4+ T cells from PBMCs cultured without peptide, obtained before COVID-19 vaccination. V usage is TRBV3-1 (or the pseudogene TRBV3-2) and J usage is TRBJ2-7; no clear D gene. The clonotype originates from a human donor who received a COVID-19 vaccine. CDR3 nucleotides: TGTGCCAGCAGCCAGCTATACGAGCAGTACTTC. Encoded protein: CASSQLYEQYF.